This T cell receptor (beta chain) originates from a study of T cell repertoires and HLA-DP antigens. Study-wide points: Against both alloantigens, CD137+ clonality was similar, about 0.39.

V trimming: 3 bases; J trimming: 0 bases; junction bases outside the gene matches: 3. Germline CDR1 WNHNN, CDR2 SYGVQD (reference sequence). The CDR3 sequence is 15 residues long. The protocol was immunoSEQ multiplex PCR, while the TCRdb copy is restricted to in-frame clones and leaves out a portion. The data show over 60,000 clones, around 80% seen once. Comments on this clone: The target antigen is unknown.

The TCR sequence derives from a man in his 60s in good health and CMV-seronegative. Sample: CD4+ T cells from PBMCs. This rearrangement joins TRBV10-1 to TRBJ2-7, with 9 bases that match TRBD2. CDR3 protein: CASSDFSGGSYEQYF. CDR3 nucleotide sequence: TGCGCCAGCAGTGATTTTAGCGGGGGCTCCTACGAGCAGTACTTC.